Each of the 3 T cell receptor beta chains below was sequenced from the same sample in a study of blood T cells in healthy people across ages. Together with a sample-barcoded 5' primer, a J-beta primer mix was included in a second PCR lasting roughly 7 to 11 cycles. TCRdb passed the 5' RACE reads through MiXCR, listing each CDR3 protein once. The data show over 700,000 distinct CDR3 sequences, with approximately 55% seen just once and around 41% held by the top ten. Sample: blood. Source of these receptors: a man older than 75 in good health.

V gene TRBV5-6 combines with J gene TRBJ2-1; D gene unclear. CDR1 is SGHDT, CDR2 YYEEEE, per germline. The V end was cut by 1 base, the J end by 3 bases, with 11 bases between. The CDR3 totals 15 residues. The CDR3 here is CASSLIYSIYNEQFF. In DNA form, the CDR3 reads TGTGCCAGCAGCTTGATTTACTCCATCTACAATGAGCAGTTCTTC.

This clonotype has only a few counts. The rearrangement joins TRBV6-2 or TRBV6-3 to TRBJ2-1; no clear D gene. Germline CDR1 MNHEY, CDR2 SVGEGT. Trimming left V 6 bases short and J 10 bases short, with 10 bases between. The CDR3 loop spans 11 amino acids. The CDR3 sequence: CASRTNREQFF. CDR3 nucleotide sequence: TGTGCCAGCAGAACGAACCGGGAGCAGTTCTTC.

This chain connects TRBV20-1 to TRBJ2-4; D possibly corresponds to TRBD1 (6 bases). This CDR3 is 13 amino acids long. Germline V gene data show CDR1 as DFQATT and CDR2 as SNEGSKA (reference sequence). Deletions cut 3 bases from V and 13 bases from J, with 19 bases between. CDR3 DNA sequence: TGCAGTGCTAGCGGCAGGGGATTGGGGGAGCAGTACTTC. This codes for CSASGRGLGEQYF.